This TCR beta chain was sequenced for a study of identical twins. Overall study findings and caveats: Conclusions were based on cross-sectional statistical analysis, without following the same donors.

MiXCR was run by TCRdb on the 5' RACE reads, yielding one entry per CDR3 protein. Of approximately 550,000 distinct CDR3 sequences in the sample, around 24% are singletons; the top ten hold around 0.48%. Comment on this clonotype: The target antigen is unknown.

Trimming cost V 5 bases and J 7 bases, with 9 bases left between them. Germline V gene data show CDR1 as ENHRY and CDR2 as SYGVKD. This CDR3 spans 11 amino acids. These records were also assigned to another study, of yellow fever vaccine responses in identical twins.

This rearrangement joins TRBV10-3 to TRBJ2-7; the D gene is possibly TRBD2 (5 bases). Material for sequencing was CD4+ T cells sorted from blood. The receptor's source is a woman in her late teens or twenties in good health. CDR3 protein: CAISTGWEQYV. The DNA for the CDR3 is TGTGCCATCAGTACGGGGTGGGAGCAGTACGTC.